A selection of T cell receptor beta chains follows, all from one sample in a study of T-cell memory formation after mild COVID-19. In TCRdb, the 5' RACE reads were re-called with MiXCR into one record per CDR3 protein. The sample carries roughly 220,000 distinct CDR3 sequences, 9.5% recorded once. The sample consisted of PBMCs or a T cell subset sorted from them (not recorded which). The receptors stem from a man between 18 and 29 years old who had mild COVID-19 (a few samples of this study predate the infection). Cell type and time point are not known. Both conserved end residues are part of each CDR3. The order of the fields is V gene, D gene, J gene, clone size, CDR3 protein, CDR3 DNA. D genes are given only for firm matches. Rows give clone size only sometimes, using once, few, many, or a class for an expanded clone.

TRBV7-2,-,TRBJ2-5,many,CASSLEVAGDQETQYF,TGTGCCAGCAGCTTAGAGGTGGCCGGGGACCAAGAGACCCAGTACTTC
TRBV11-2,-,TRBJ1-1,few,CASSLVYGDTEAFF,TGTGCCAGCAGCTTAGTGTACGGGGACACTGAAGCTTTCTTT
TRBV4-1,TRBD1,TRBJ1-1,few,CASSQRTGVGTEAFF,TGCGCCAGCAGCCAACGCACAGGGGTTGGTACTGAAGCTTTCTTT
TRBV9,-,TRBJ2-3,-,CASSVVTGGRTDTQYF,TGTGCCAGCAGCGTGGTGACGGGGGGCCGCACAGATACGCAGTATTTT
TRBV12-3/TRBV12-4,-,TRBJ1-5,few,CASTPDNNQPQHF,TGTGCCAGCACCCCGGACAACAATCAGCCCCAGCATTTT
TRBV5-5,TRBD1,TRBJ1-1,-,CASSFSGGGTEAFF,TGTGCCAGCAGCTTCTCAGGGGGGGGCACTGAAGCTTTCTTT
TRBV20-1,TRBD1,TRBJ1-2,many,CSARDQDRDWDGYTF,TGCAGTGCTAGAGATCAAGACAGGGATTGGGATGGCTACACCTTC
TRBV20-1,-,TRBJ1-4,-,CMIREATNEKLFF,TGCATGATCAGGGAAGCAACTAATGAAAAACTGTTTTTT
TRBV10-3,TRBD1,TRBJ1-4,-,CASHRGQNEKLFF,TGTGCCTCGCACAGGGGCCAAAATGAAAAACTGTTTTTT
TRBV5-1,-,TRBJ2-7,-,CASSHLGDIGYEQYF,TGCGCCAGCAGCCACCTCGGGGACATCGGCTACGAGCAGTACTTC
TRBV5-1,-,TRBJ2-5,-,CASTPRSGLQETQYF,TGCGCCAGTACCCCCCGGTCTGGCTTACAAGAGACCCAGTACTTC
TRBV12-3/TRBV12-4,-,TRBJ1-1,once,CASSRGPGSTEAFF,TGTGCCAGCAGTCGGGGACCGGGTAGCACTGAAGCTTTCTTT
TRBV2,-,TRBJ2-2,once,CASRAPGELFF,TGTGCCAGCAGAGCGCCCGGGGAGCTGTTTTTT
TRBV7-2,-,TRBJ2-7,few,CASSSDPGPQEQYF,TGTGCCAGCAGCTCCGATCCGGGTCCCCAGGAGCAGTACTTC
TRBV7-2,TRBD2,TRBJ2-7,few,CASSSGHPSGGYEQYF,TGTGCCAGCAGCTCGGGTCATCCTAGCGGGGGCTACGAGCAGTACTTC
TRBV4-3,TRBD1,TRBJ1-2,-,CASSYNRGLRGYTF,TGCGCCAGCAGCTACAACAGGGGGCTACGGGGCTACACCTTC
TRBV7-2,TRBD1,TRBJ1-4,few,CASSLGQGPEKLFF,TGTGCCAGCAGCTTGGGACAGGGTCCGGAAAAACTGTTTTTT
TRBV18,-,TRBJ2-3,many,CASSPGQDTDTQYF,TGTGCCAGCTCACCAGGGCAAGACACAGATACGCAGTATTTT
TRBV7-2,-,TRBJ1-2,few,CASSLGPGEGYTF,TGTGCCAGCAGCTTAGGACCCGGCGAAGGCTACACCTTC
TRBV5-5,TRBD1,TRBJ1-3,few,CASSFPGGLENTIYF,TGTGCCAGCAGCTTCCCAGGGGGCCTCGAAAACACCATATATTTT
TRBV5-1,TRBD1,TRBJ1-6,-,CASSFTGESYNSPLHF,TGCGCCAGCAGCTTTACAGGGGAATCCTATAATTCACCCCTCCACTTT
TRBV7-9,-,TRBJ2-6,-,CASNLGSSGANVLTF,TGTGCCAGCAACTTGGGGTCCTCTGGGGCCAACGTCCTGACTTTC
TRBV2,-,TRBJ1-2,-,CASSAVGAGYTF,TGTGCCAGCAGTGCGGTCGGGGCCGGCTACACCTTC
TRBV20-1,-,TRBJ2-3,-,CSASDDGFTDTQYF,TGCAGTGCTAGTGACGACGGTTTCACAGATACGCAGTATTTT
TRBV6-5,TRBD1,TRBJ1-4,many,CASSYSRPGQGAVAEEKLFF,TGTGCCAGCAGTTACTCGAGGCCGGGACAGGGGGCGGTGGCGGAAGAAAAACTGTTTTTT
TRBV4-3,TRBD2,TRBJ2-5,-,CASSQGTSRETQYF,TGCGCCAGCAGCCAAGGGACTAGCCGAGAGACCCAGTACTTC